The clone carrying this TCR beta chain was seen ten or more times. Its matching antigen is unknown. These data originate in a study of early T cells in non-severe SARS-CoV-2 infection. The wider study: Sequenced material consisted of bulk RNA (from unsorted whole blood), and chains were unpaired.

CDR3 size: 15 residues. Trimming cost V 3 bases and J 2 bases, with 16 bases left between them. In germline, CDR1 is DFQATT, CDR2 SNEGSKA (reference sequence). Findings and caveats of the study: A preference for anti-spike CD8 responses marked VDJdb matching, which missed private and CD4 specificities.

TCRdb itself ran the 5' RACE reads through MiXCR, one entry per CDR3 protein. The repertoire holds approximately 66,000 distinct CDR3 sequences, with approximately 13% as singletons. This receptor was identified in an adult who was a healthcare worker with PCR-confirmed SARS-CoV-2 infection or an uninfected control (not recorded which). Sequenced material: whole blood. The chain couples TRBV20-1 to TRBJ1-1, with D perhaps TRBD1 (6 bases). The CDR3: CSARVGGAYNTEAFF. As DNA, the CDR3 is TGCAGTGCTAGGGTTGGGGGCGCTTATAACACTGAAGCTTTCTTT.